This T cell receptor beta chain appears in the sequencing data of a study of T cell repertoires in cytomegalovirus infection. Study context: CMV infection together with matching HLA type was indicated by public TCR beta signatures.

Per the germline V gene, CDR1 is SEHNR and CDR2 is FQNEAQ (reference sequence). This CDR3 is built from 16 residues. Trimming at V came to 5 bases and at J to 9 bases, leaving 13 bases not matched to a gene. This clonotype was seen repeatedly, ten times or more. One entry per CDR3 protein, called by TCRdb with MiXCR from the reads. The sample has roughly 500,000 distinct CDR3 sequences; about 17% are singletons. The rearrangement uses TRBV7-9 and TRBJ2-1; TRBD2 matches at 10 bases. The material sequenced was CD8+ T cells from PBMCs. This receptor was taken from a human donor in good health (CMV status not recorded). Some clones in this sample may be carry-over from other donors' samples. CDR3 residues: CASSLIAGGPGSEQFF. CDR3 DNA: TGTGCCAGCAGCCTTATAGCGGGGGGCCCTGGTAGTGAGCAGTTCTTC. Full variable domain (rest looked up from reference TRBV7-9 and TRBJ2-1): DTGVSQNPRHKITKRGQNVTFRCDPISEHNRLYWYRQTLGQGPEFLTYFQNEAQLEKSRLLSDRFSAERPKGSFSTLEIQRTEQGDSAMYLCASSLIAGGPGSEQFFGPGTRLTVL.